Presented here are 29 T cell receptor beta chains from one specimen sequenced in a study of neurological immune-mediated disorders. One entry per CDR3 protein results from TCRdb running MiXCR on the 5' RACE reads. The sample comprises around 31,000 distinct CDR3 sequences, about 4.1% of which are singletons, and about 23% rests with the top ten. What was sequenced was CD4+ T cells from blood. The receptors derive from a middle-aged woman in good health.

This clonotype was seen repeatedly, ten times or more. This chain connects TRBV7-2 to TRBJ1-5; possible D gene TRBD1, 6 bases. The CDR3 loop spans 14 amino acids. Germline lookup yields CDR1 SGHTA and CDR2 FQGNSA. V was clipped by 4 bases and J by 4 bases, with 11 bases between them. DNA for the CDR3: TGTGCCAGCAGCTGGCAGGGGAGTAATCAGCCCCAGCATTTT. It yields the protein CASSWQGSNQPQHF. The full variable domain, in which reference TRBV7-2 and TRBJ1-5 provide the parts outside the CDR3, is GAGVSQSPSNKVTEKGKDVELRCDPISGHTALYWYRQSLGQGLEFLIYFQGNSAPDKSGLPSDRFSAERTGGSVSTLTIQRTQQEDSAVYLCASSWQGSNQPQHFGDGTRLSIL.

As for this clonotype: Possible read error: a much larger clone is one base away. CDR3 in DNA: TGTGCCGGCTCAAAGGCGGGGGCCTCCTACGAGCAGTACTTC. Protein: CAGSKAGASYEQYF. This chain uses TRBV18 with TRBJ2-7, with D perhaps TRBD2 (7 bases). Germline V gene data show CDR1 as KGHSH and CDR2 as LQKENI. This CDR3 is built from 14 residues.

In its sample, this clonotype was seen many times. This sequence joins TRBV5-5 and TRBJ2-7; 11 bases agree with TRBD1. CDR1 SGHKS and CDR2 YYEKEE come from the germline V gene (reference sequence). The CDR3 covers 16 residues. V was clipped by 0 bases and J by 7 bases; unmatched bases: 9. This chain's CDR3 is CASSLGLGQGAGEQYF. CDR3 in DNA: TGTGCCAGCAGCTTGGGACTCGGACAGGGGGCTGGGGAGCAGTACTTC.

This clonotype was counted ten times or more. The chain links TRBV3-1 to TRBJ1-1; D uncertain. Trimming left V 1 base short and J 3 bases short, with 6 bases between. The CDR3 consists of 13 residues. Germline CDR1 reads LGHDT; CDR2 reads YNNKEL (reference sequence). CDR3 in amino acids: CASSQGAYTEAFF. The CDR3 DNA reads as TGTGCCAGCAGCCAAGGGGCTTACACTGAAGCTTTCTTT.

In this sample, this clonotype turned up many times. The J gene is TRBJ2-7, the V gene TRBV18; D is uncertain. CDR3 length: 12 amino acids. V was pared by 9 bases and J by 4 bases, with 13 bases between. Germline-derived CDR1 and CDR2 are KGHSH and LQKENI. CDR3 bases: TGTGCCAGTTCGATTAAACCTTACGAGCAGTACTTC. Protein sequence: CASSIKPYEQYF.

This clonotype was observed at least ten times. This sequence joins TRBV20-1 and TRBJ2-1; D gene uncertain. The length of the CDR3 is 13 residues. V lost 4 bases, J lost 3 bases, and 10 bases lay in between. Germline assignment: CDR1 DFQATT and CDR2 SNEGSKA (reference sequence). The CDR3 bases are TGCAGTGCTATGCCCGTACTCTACAATGAGCAGTTCTTC. Amino acids: CSAMPVLYNEQFF.

This clonotype was seen many times. V and J are TRBV6-6 and TRBJ2-5; TRBD1 aligns across 8 bases. The CDR3 has 18 residues. Per the germline V gene, CDR1 is MNHNY and CDR2 is SVGAGI (reference sequence). With 0 bases clipped from V and 5 bases from J, the junction kept 14 bases outside the gene matches. The CDR3 protein is CASSYSGLRGRGDETQYF. The CDR3 coding sequence is TGTGCCAGCAGTTACTCGGGCCTCAGGGGGCGGGGTGATGAGACCCAGTACTTC.

This clonotype was counted many times. V is TRBV20-1 and J is TRBJ2-7; D is unresolved. The CDR3 is made up of 13 amino acids. Germline CDR1 DFQATT, CDR2 SNEGSKA (reference sequence). The V and J ends lost 5 bases and 2 bases respectively, with 13 bases between them. The CDR3 DNA follows: TGCAGTGCTCCAATACCCGGTACCTACGAGCAGTACTTC. Its translation is CSAPIPGTYEQYF.

This clonotype showed up many times. The V call is TRBV5-5, the J call TRBJ1-1; possible D gene TRBD1, 5 bases. Per the germline V gene, CDR1 is SGHKS and CDR2 is YYEKEE (reference sequence). Trimming pared 2 bases from V and 5 bases from J, leaving 16 bases between. The CDR3 covers 15 residues. The CDR3 region has the DNA TGTGCCAGCAGCTTTTCTTCCTCCGGGGGAACTGAAGCTTTCTTT. Residues: CASSFSSSGGTEAFF.

This clonotype was detected ten times or more. V gene TRBV7-2 combines with J gene TRBJ1-5; D is unclear. V dropped 2 bases and J dropped 3 bases, with 11 bases sitting between them. Looked up from germline, CDR1 is SGHTA and CDR2 is FQGNSA. This CDR3 spans 15 amino acids. The CDR3 DNA follows: TGTGCCAGCAGCTTATTGGCGGGGTTCAATCAGCCCCAGCATTTT. Its protein is CASSLLAGFNQPQHF.

This clonotype is medium-sized. The chain has TRBV20-1 and TRBJ2-5, with TRBD2 matching 13 bases. J gave up 4 bases and V 8 bases, and 10 bases lay outside the gene matches. Germline V lookup: CDR1 DFQATT, CDR2 SNEGSKA (reference sequence). The CDR3 is made up of 15 amino acids. The CDR3 protein is CSPRLAGGVGETQYF. CDR3 coding DNA: TGCAGTCCAAGACTAGCGGGAGGAGTCGGAGAGACCCAGTACTTC.

This clonotype has at least ten counts. J is TRBJ2-3 and V is TRBV20-1; 7 bases map to TRBD2. The CDR3 totals 14 residues. Losses at the gene ends were 3 bases for V and 5 bases for J; bases not matched to a gene: 8. CDR1 is DFQATT, CDR2 SNEGSKA, per germline (reference sequence). CDR3 amino acids: CSASLGGGEDTQYF. In nucleotides, the CDR3 is TGCAGTGCTAGTCTAGGCGGGGGTGAAGATACGCAGTATTTT.

The V and J genes are TRBV20-1 and TRBJ2-3; D is undetermined. The CDR3 is 12 residues long. Trimming took off 3 bases at V and 5 bases at J, with 9 bases between the two ends. CDR1 is DFQATT and CDR2 is SNEGSKA in the germline V gene (reference sequence). DNA of the CDR3: TGCAGTGCTAGGGGATCGCTAGATACGCAGTATTTT. Amino acids: CSARGSLDTQYF.

In its sample, this clonotype was seen a few times. The rearrangement links TRBV18 to TRBJ2-5; D uncertain. The length of the CDR3 is 12 residues. The V gene's germline CDR1 is KGHSH and CDR2 LQKENI. V lost 3 bases, J lost 5 bases, and 7 bases lay in between. The CDR3 protein is CASSPGVETQYF. In DNA form, the CDR3 reads TGTGCCAGCTCACCGGGCGTTGAGACCCAGTACTTC.

There are many counts of this clonotype. This chain links TRBV10-3 with TRBJ2-2; 9 bases match TRBD1. The V and J ends lost 6 bases and 2 bases, in that order; junction bases with no gene match: 4. The CDR3 loop spans 15 amino acids. Germline loops: CDR1 ENHRY, CDR2 SYGVKD. As DNA, the CDR3 is TGTGCCATCAGGAGGACAGGGGTAAACACCGGGGAGCTGTTTTTT. It specifies CAIRRTGVNTGELFF.

There are many counts of this clonotype. The V gene is TRBV14, the J gene TRBJ2-1, with TRBD2 as a possible D gene (7 bases). The CDR3 is made up of 14 amino acids. Trimming shortened V by 5 bases and J by 0 bases, and 8 bases separated the two germline ends. Per the germline V gene, CDR1 is SGHDN and CDR2 is FVKESK. The CDR3 DNA sequence: TGTGCCAGCAGCGGGGGGGCCTCCTACAATGAGCAGTTCTTC. Residues: CASSGGASYNEQFF.

This clonotype has ten or more counts. This chain joins TRBV10-3 and TRBJ2-2; D call uncertain. The CDR3 sequence is 12 residues long. V was trimmed by 10 bases and J by 2 bases, leaving 8 bases between them. In germline, CDR1 is ENHRY, CDR2 SYGVKD. The CDR3, as DNA: TGTGCCAGCGACCCCAACACCGGGGAGCTGTTTTTT. Encoded protein: CASDPNTGELFF.

This clonotype was observed many times. This sequence joins TRBV21-1 and TRBJ1-2; the table assigns TRBD1, which was not confirmed against the DNA. TRBV21-1 is reported as a pseudogene. CDR3 size: 16 residues. CDR3 region: CASRSPGRMGPYGYTF. The CDR3 DNA follows: TGTGCCAGCAGAAGCCCGGGACGGATGGGTCCCTATGGCTACACCTTC.

The rearrangement links TRBV28 to TRBJ2-1; 7 nucleotides agree with TRBD2. V dropped 5 bases and J dropped 8; count of bases not matched to a gene: 3. CDR1 and CDR2 (germline): MDHEN, SYDVKM. There are 12 residues in the CDR3. The CDR3 region has the DNA TGTGCCAGCAGTACGGGGGGTTATGAGCAGTTCTTC. It yields the protein CASSTGGYEQFF.

This clonotype was observed at least ten times. This rearrangement joins TRBV7-8 to TRBJ1-6; D is undetermined. Germline lookup yields CDR1 SGHVS and CDR2 FQNEAQ. V lost 3 bases and J lost 10, with 7 bases in between. The CDR3 has 12 amino acids. The CDR3, as DNA: TGTGCCAGCAGCTTCCGGGGATCACCCCTCCACTTT. Its protein is CASSFRGSPLHF.

The sample holds many counts of this clonotype. In DNA form, the CDR3 reads TGTGCCAGCAGCCGGCTGGCTCGCAATGAGCAGTTCTTC. Translating gives CASSRLARNEQFF. V is TRBV5-6 and J is TRBJ2-1; D is uncertain. Germline-derived CDR1 and CDR2 are SGHDT and YYEEEE. V was trimmed by 4 bases and J by 6 bases, leaving 11 bases between them. This CDR3 has 13 amino acids. The full variable domain, completed using reference TRBV5-6 and TRBJ2-1, is DAGVTQSPTHLIKTRGQQVTLRCSPKSGHDTVSWYQQALGQGPQFIFQYYEEEERQRGNFPDRFSGHQFPNYSSELNVNALLLGDSALYLCASSRLARNEQFFGPGTRLTVL.

This clonotype has a count of ten or more. As DNA, the CDR3 is TGTGCCAGCAGCTTGGGGCCGGGGGTAGAGTCTGGGGCCAACGTCCTGACTTTC. Residues: CASSLGPGVESGANVLTF. This sequence joins TRBV5-5 and TRBJ2-6; tentative D call: TRBD2 (6 bases). V was trimmed by 0 bases and J by 1 base, leaving 14 bases between them. Germline CDR1 is SGHKS and CDR2 is YYEKEE (reference sequence). The CDR3 sequence is 18 residues long.

This clonotype has a count of ten or more. Written as DNA, the CDR3 is TGTGCCAGCAGAGGACAGGTTGTGCAGCCCCAGCATTTT. Residues: CASRGQVVQPQHF. V is TRBV6-1 and J is TRBJ1-5, with 7 bases fitting TRBD1. The V gene's germline CDR1 is MNHNS and CDR2 SASEGT. The CDR3 runs 13 residues. With V trimmed by 6 bases and J by 7 bases, 6 bases remained unmatched.

This clonotype was counted at least ten times. This rearrangement joins TRBV5-1 to TRBJ1-4, with 7 nucleotides matching TRBD1. Germline CDR1 and CDR2: SGHRS and YFSETQ. J gave up 8 bases and V 0 bases, and 7 bases lay outside the gene matches. The CDR3 consists of 15 residues. CDR3 region: CASSLDTGVGEKLFF. As DNA, the CDR3 is TGCGCCAGCAGCTTGGACACAGGGGTCGGGGAAAAACTGTTTTTT.

This clonotype was observed many times. The chain combines TRBV6-5 with TRBJ2-3; D might be TRBD1 or TRBD2, each matching 5 bases. V lost 2 bases and J lost 3, with 9 bases in between. This CDR3 has 14 amino acids. Germline V lookup: CDR1 MNHEY, CDR2 SVGAGI. In nucleotides, the CDR3 is TGTGCCAGCAGTTACCGCGAGGGGACAGATACGCAGTATTTT. Encoded protein: CASSYREGTDTQYF.

This clonotype showed up many times. J is TRBJ2-3 and V is TRBV11-3, with 8 bases matching TRBD1. With 5 bases clipped from V and 3 bases from J, the junction kept 10 bases outside the gene matches. Germline CDR1 and CDR2: SGHNT and YENEEA. The CDR3 contains 16 residues. The CDR3 here is CASSVGTGSLTDTQYF. CDR3 DNA: TGTGCCAGCAGCGTCGGGACAGGCTCACTGACAGATACGCAGTATTTT.

This clonotype occurred many times. This sequence joins TRBV20-1 and TRBJ1-1; D uncertain. The CDR3 runs 13 residues. Germline V gives CDR1 DFQATT, CDR2 SNEGSKA (reference sequence). With 5 bases removed from V and 6 bases from J, the gap between germline ends came to 16 bases. The CDR3 protein is CSAALPPIPEAFF. Here the CDR3 DNA reads TGCAGTGCTGCCCTCCCCCCTATTCCTGAAGCTTTCTTT.

There are many counts of this clonotype. In nucleotides, the CDR3 is TGTGCCACGGGGGGGACAGGGGGCTTTAATTCACCCCTCCACTTT. Translating it yields CATGGTGGFNSPLHF. This sequence joins TRBV10-3 and TRBJ1-6; 12 positions match TRBD1. Germline V lookup: CDR1 ENHRY, CDR2 SYGVKD. Trimming took 10 bases from V and 6 from J; bases not matched to a gene: 7. CDR3 length: 15 amino acids.

This clonotype was counted ten times or more. V is TRBV3-1 and J is TRBJ1-3; the D is unclear. V was cut by 1 base and J by 2 bases, with 12 bases left in between. The CDR3 runs to 16 residues. Germline CDR1 LGHDT, CDR2 YNNKEL (reference sequence). This CDR3 reads CASSQVLGGPGNTIYF. DNA for the CDR3: TGTGCCAGCAGCCAAGTCTTAGGAGGTCCTGGAAACACCATATATTTT.